This TCR beta chain derives from a study of response to subunit inactivated influenza vaccine. Points from the study as a whole: After each seasonal influenza vaccination, few new T cells are recruited, the authors suggested.

This clonotype was seen a handful of times. Antigen specificity is unknown. This CDR3 has 15 amino acids. Germline V gene data show CDR1 as SGHDN and CDR2 as FVKESK. Trimming stripped 3 bases from V and 2 bases from J, with 14 bases between. One entry per CDR3 protein, called by TCRdb with MiXCR from the RT-PCR reads. The table records 650,000 to 800,000 distinct CDR3 sequences, about 14% of them present only once. J is TRBJ2-7 and V is TRBV14; D unclear. The receptor was isolated from a man between 50 and 59 years old who received an inactivated influenza vaccine. Sample: PBMCs from blood, taken 14 days before vaccination. CDR3 DNA: TGTGCCAGCAGCCAGTTAACGACAAGTCCCTACGAGCAGTACTTC. Its translation is CASSQLTTSPYEQYF. Based on the CDR3 plus reference TRBV14 and TRBJ2-7, the full variable domain is EAGVTQFPSHSVIEKGQTVTLRCDPISGHDNLYWYRRVMGKEIKFLLHFVKESKQDESGMPNNRFLAERTGGTYSTLKVQPAELEDSGVYFCASSQLTTSPYEQYFGPGTRLTVT.